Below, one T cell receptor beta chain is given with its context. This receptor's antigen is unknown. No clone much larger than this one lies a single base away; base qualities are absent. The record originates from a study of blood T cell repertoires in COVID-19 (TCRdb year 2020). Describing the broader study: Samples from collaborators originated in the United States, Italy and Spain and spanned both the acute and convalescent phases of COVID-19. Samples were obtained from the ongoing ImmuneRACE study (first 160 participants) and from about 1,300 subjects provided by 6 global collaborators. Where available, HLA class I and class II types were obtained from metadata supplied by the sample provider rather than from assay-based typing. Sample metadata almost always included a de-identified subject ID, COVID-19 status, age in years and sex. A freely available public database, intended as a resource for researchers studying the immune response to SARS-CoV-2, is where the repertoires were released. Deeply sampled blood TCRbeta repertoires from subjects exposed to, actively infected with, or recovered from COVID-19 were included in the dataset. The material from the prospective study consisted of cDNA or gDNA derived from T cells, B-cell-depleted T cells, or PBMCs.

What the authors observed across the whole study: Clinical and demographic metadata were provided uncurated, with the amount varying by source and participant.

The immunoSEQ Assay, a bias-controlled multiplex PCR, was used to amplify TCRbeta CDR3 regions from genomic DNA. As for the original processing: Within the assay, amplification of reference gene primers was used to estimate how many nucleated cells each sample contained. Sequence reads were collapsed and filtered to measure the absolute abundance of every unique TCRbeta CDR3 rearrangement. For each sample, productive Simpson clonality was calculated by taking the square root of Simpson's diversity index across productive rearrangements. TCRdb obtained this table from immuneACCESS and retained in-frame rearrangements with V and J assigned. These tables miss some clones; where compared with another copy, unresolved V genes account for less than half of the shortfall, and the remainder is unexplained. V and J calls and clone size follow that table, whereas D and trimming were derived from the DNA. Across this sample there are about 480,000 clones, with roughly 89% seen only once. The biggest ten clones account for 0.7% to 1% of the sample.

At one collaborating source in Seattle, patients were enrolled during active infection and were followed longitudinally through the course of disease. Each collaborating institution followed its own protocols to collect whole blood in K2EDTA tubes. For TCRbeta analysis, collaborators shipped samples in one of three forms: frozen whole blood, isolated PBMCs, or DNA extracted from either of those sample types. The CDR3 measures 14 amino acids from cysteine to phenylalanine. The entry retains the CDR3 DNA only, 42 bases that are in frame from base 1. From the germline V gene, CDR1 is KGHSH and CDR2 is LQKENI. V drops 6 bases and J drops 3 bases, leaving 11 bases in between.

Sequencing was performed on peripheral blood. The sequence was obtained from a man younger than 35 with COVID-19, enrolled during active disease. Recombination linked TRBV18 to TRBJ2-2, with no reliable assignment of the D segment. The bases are TGTGCCAGCTCCCAGAACCAGGACACCGGGGAGCTGTTTTTT. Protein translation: CASSQNQDTGELFF.